Given below is one TCR beta chain in context. These data originate in a study of blood T cell repertoires in COVID-19. Measured with immunoSEQ multiplex PCR; TCRdb has only the in-frame clones, and not every one. This table has 200,000 or so clones, 75% to 90% appearing once. The CDR3 extends over 15 amino acids. The trim removed 5 bases at V and 8 bases at J, leaving 9 bases unmatched. Germline CDR1 GTSNPN, CDR2 SVGIG (reference sequence). This sequence was found in a middle-aged woman with acute COVID-19. This chain joins TRBV30 and TRBJ2-1; 13 nucleotides align to TRBD2. Sequences were obtained from PBMCs or T cells enriched from blood (not recorded which). The CDR3 sequence: CAWGTSGGGFDEQFF. CDR3 sequence (DNA): TGTGCCTGGGGAACTAGCGGGGGGGGATTCGATGAGCAGTTCTTC.